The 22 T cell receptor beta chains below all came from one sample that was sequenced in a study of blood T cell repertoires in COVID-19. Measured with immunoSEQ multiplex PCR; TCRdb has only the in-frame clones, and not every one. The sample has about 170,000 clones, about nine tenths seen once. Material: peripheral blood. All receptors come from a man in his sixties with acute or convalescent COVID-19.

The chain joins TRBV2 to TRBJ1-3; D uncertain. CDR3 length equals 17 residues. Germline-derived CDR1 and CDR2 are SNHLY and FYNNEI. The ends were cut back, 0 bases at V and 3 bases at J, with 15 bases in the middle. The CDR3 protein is CASSEARGQIRGNTIYF. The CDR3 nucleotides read TGTGCCAGCAGTGAAGCTCGTGGGCAGATCCGTGGAAACACCATATATTTT.

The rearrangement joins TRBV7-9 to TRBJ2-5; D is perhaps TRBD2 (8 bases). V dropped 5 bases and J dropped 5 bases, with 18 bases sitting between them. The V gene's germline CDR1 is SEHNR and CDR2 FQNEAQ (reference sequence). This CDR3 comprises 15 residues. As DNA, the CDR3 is TGTGCCAGCAGCCCCGGGAGGGGGCCGGGGGAGACCCAGTACTTC. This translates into CASSPGRGPGETQYF.

The CDR3 sequence: CASSLPAGTTDNEQFF. In DNA form, the CDR3 reads TGTGCCAGCAGCTTACCGGCGGGGACTACTGACAATGAGCAGTTCTTC. The chain recombines TRBV7-2 with TRBJ2-1, with 7 bases fitting TRBD2. Per the germline V gene, CDR1 is SGHTA and CDR2 is FQGNSA. This CDR3 has 16 residues. With V trimmed by 2 bases and J by 5 bases, 9 bases remained unmatched.

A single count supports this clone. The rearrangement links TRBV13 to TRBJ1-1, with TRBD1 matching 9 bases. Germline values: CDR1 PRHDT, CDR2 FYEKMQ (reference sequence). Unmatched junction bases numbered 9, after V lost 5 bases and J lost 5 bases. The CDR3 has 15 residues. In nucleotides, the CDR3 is TGTGCCAGCAGCCTTACGGGACAGGGACGAACTGAAGCTTTCTTT. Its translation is CASSLTGQGRTEAFF.

The CDR3 loop is CASSLRWTGGTGELFF. The CDR3 coding sequence is TGTGCCAGCAGCTTGAGATGGACGGGAGGAACCGGGGAGCTGTTTTTT. This chain joins TRBV5-5 and TRBJ2-2, with 7 bases identical to TRBD2. CDR3 length: 16 residues. V dropped 1 base and J dropped 5; count of bases not matched to a gene: 8. Germline CDR1 SGHKS, CDR2 YYEKEE (reference sequence).

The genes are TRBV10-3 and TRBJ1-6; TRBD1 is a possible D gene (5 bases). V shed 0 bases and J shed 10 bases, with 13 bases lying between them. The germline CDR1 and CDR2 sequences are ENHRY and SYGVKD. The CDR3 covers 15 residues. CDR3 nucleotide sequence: TGTGCCATCAGTGAGTCGCAAGGGGTTGGATCACCCCTCCACTTT. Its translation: CAISESQGVGSPLHF.

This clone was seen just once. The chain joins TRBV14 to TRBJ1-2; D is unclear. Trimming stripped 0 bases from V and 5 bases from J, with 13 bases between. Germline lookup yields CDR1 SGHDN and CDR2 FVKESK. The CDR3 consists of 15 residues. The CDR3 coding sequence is TGTGCCAGCAGCCAAGAACAGTCCCCAAGATATGGCTACACCTTC. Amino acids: CASSQEQSPRYGYTF.

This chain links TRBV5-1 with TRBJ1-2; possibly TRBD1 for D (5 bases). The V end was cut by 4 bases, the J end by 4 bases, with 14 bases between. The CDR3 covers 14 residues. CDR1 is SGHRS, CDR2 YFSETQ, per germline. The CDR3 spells CASSPGGGTYGYTF. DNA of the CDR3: TGCGCCAGCAGCCCTGGGGGGGGGACCTATGGCTACACCTTC.

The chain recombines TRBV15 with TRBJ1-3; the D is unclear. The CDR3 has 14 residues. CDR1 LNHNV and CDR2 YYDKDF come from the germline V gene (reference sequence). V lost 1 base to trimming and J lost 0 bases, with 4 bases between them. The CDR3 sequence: CATSRVDSGNTIYF. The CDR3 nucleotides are TGTGCCACCAGCAGAGTAGACTCTGGAAACACCATATATTTT.

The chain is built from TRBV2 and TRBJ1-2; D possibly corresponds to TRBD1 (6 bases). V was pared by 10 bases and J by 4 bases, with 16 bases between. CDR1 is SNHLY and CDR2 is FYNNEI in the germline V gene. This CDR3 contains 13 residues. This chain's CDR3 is CATRGAGSYGYTF. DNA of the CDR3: TGTGCCACCCGGGGGGCCGGGAGCTATGGCTACACCTTC.

CDR3 bases: TGCGCCAGCAGCTTGGCCAACAGGGGTTCTGGCTACACCTTC. Amino acid sequence: CASSLANRGSGYTF. The rearrangement links TRBV5-1 to TRBJ1-2; 7 nucleotides align to TRBD1. The CDR3 consists of 14 residues. The trim removed 0 bases at V and 7 bases at J, leaving 6 bases unmatched. In germline, CDR1 is SGHRS, CDR2 YFSETQ.

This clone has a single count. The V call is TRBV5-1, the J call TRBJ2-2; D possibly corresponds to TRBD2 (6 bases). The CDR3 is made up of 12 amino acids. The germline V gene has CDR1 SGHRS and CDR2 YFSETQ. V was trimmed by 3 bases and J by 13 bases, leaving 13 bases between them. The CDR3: CASSSEGRWLFF. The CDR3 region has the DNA TGCGCCAGCAGCTCGGAGGGGAGGTGGCTGTTTTTT.

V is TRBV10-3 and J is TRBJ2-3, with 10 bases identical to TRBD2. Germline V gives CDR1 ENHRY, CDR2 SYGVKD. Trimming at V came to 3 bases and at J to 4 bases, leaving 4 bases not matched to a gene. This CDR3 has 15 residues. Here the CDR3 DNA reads TGTGCCATCAGTGACACTAGCGGGGTCTCAGATACGCAGTATTTT. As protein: CAISDTSGVSDTQYF.

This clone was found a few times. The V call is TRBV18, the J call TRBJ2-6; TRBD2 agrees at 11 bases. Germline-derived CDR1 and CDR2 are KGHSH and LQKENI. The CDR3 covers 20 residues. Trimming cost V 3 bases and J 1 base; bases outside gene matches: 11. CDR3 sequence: CASSPLPTSGIGSGANVLTF. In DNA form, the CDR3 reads TGTGCCAGCTCACCCCTCCCGACTAGCGGGATTGGTTCTGGGGCCAACGTCCTGACTTTC.

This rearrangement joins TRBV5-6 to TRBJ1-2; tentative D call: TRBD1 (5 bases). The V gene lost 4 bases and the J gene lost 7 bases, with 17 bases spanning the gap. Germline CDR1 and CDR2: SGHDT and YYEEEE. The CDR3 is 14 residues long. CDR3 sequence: CASSPGGRVGGYTF. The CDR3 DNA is TGTGCCAGCAGCCCCGGTGGCAGGGTTGGTGGCTACACCTTC. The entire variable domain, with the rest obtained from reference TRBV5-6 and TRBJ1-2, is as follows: DAGVTQSPTHLIKTRGQQVTLRCSPKSGHDTVSWYQQALGQGPQFIFQYYEEEERQRGNFPDRFSGHQFPNYSSELNVNALLLGDSALYLCASSPGGRVGGYTFGSGTRLTVV.

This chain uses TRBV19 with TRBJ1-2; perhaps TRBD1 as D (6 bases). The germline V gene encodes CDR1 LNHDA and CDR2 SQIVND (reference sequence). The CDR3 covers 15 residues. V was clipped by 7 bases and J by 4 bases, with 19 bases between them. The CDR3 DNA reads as TGTGCCAGTACTTATTCCGGAACAGGGATCTATGGCTACACCTTC. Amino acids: CASTYSGTGIYGYTF.

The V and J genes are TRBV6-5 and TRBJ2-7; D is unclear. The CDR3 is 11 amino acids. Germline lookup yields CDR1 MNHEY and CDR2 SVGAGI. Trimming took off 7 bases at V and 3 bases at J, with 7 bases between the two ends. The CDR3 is CASTNNYEQYF. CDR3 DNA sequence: TGTGCCAGCACCAACAACTACGAGCAGTACTTC.

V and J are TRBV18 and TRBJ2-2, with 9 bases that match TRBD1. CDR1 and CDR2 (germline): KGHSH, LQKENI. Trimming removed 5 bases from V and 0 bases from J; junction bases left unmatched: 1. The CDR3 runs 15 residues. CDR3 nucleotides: TGTGCCAGCTCAGGGGACAGGGCGAACACCGGGGAGCTGTTTTTT. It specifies CASSGDRANTGELFF.

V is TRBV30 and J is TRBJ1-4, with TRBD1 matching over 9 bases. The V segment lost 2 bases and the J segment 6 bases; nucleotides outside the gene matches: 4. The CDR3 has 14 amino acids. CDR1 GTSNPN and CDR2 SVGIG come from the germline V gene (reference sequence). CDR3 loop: CAWSPTGGDEKLFF. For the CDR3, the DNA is TGTGCCTGGAGTCCTACAGGGGGCGATGAAAAACTGTTTTTT.

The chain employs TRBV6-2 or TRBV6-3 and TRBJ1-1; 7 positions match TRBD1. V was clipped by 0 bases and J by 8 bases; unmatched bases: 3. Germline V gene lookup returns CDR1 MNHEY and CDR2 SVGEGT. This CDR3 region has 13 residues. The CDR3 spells CASSYSGQAEAFF. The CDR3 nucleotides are TGTGCCAGCAGTTACTCAGGACAGGCCGAAGCTTTCTTT.

The CDR3 coding sequence is TGTGCCAGCAGCTATGATACGGACAGTATGAACACTGAAGCTTTCTTT. As protein: CASSYDTDSMNTEAFF. The genes are TRBV7-3 and TRBJ1-1, with D perhaps matching TRBD1 (6 bases). The CDR3 totals 16 residues. V shed 4 bases and J shed 0 bases, with 15 bases lying between them. Per germline, CDR1 SGHTA and CDR2 FQGTGA.

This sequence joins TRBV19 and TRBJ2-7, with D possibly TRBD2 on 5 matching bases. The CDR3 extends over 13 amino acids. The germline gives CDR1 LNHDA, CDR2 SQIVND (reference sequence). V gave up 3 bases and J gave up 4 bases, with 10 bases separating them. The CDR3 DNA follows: TGTGCCAGTAGTATTGGTGGGAGTTACGAGCAGTACTTC. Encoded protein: CASSIGGSYEQYF.